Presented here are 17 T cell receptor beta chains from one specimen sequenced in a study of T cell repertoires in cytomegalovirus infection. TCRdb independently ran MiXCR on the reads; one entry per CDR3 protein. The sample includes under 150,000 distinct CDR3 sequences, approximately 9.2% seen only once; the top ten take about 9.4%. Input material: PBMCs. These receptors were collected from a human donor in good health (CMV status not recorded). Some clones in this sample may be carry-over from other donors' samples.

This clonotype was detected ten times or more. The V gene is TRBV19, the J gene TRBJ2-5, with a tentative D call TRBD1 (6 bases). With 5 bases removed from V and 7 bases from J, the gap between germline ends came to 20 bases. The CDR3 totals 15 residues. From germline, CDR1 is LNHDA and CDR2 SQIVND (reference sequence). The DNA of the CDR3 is TGTGCCAGTAGTTTCCAGGGGTCCTCCCAGACGACCCAGTACTTC. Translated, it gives CASSFQGSSQTTQYF.

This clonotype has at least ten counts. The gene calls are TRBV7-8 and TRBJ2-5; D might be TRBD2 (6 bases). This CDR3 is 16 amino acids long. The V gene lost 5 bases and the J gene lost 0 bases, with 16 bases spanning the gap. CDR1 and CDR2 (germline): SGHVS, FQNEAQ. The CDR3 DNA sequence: TGTGCCAGCAGCCCCTCTCCTCGGGGGTACCAAGAGACCCAGTACTTC. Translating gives CASSPSPRGYQETQYF.

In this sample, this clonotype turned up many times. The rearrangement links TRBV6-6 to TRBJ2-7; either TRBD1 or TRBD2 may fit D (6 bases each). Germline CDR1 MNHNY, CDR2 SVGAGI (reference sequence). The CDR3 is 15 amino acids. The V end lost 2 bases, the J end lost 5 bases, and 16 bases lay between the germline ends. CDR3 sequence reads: CASSYPGGGRDEQYF. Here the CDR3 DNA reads TGTGCCAGCAGTTACCCTGGAGGGGGTAGGGACGAGCAGTACTTC.

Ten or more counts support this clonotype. This CDR3 reads CASSSGSGGGQETQYF. CDR3 nucleotide sequence: TGTGCCAGCAGCTCGGGAAGCGGGGGGGGTCAAGAGACCCAGTACTTC. The V and J genes are TRBV7-2 and TRBJ2-5; 10 bases map to TRBD2. The V segment lost 4 bases and the J segment 2 bases; nucleotides outside the gene matches: 7. CDR1 SGHTA and CDR2 FQGNSA come from the germline V gene. The CDR3 has 16 residues.

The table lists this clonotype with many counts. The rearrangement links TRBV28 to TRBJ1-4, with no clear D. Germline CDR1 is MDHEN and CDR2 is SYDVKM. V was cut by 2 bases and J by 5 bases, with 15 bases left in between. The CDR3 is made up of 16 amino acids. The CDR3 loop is CASSLRFIHENEKLFF. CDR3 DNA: TGTGCCAGCAGTTTAAGGTTCATTCACGAGAATGAAAAACTGTTTTTT.

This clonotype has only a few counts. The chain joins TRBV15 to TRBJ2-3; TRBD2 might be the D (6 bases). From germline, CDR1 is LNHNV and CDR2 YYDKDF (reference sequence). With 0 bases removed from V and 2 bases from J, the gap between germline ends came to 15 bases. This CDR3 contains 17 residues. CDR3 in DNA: TGTGCCACCAGCAGAGAAAGACTGGGACTTTCCACAGATACGCAGTATTTT. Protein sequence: CATSRERLGLSTDTQYF.

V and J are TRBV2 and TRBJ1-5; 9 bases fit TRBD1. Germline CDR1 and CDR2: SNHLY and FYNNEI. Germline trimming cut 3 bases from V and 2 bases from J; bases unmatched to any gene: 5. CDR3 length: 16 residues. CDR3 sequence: CASSDTGGLGNQPQHF. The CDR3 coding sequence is TGTGCCAGCAGTGATACAGGGGGCCTCGGCAATCAGCCCCAGCATTTT.

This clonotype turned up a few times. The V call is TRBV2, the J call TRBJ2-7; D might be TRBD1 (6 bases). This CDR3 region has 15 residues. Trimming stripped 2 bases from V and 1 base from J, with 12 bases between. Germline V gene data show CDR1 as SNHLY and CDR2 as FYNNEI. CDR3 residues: CASSENREPSYEQYF. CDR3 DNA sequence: TGTGCCAGCAGTGAAAACAGGGAACCTTCCTACGAGCAGTACTTC.

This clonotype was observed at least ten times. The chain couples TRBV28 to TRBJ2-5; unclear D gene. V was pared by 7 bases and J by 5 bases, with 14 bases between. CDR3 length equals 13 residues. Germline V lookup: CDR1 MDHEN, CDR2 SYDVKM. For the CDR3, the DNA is TGTGCCAGCATAAGTGCAACAAGGGAGACCCAGTACTTC. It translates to CASISATRETQYF.

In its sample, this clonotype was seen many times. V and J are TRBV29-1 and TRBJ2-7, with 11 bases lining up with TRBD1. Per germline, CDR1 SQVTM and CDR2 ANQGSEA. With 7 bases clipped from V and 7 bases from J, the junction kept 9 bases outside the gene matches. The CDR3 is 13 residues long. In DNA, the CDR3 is TGCAGCGCAGCGGGACAGGGGGTCCGAGAGCAGTACTTC. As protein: CSAAGQGVREQYF.

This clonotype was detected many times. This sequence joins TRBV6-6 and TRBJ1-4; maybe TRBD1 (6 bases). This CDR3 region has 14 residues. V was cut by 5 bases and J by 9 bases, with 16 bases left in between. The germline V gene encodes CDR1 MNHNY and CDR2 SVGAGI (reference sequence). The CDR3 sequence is CASSPKIQGQKLFF. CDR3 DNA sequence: TGTGCCAGCAGTCCTAAAATACAGGGACAAAAACTGTTTTTT.

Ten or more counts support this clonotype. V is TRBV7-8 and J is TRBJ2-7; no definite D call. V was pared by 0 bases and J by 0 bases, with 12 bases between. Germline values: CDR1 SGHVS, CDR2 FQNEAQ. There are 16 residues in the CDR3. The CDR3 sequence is CASSLAPDGFSYEQYF. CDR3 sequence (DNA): TGTGCCAGCAGCTTAGCCCCGGACGGATTCTCCTACGAGCAGTACTTC.

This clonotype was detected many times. The CDR3 coding sequence is TGTGCCAGCAGCTTGGAACGTGGCTACACCTTC. It specifies CASSLERGYTF. V gene TRBV7-9 combines with J gene TRBJ1-2; D is uncertain. Trimming cost V 3 bases and J 7 bases, with 6 bases left between them. CDR1 is SEHNR and CDR2 is FQNEAQ in the germline V gene (reference sequence). The CDR3 totals 11 residues.

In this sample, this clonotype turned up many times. The CDR3 sequence: CASSPGTSQGYTF. In nucleotides, the CDR3 is TGTGCCAGCAGTCCCGGGACGAGCCAGGGCTACACCTTC. V usage is TRBV12-3 or TRBV12-4 and J usage is TRBJ1-2; D may be TRBD1 (5 bases). The CDR3 length is 13 residues. Trimming shortened V by 5 bases and J by 8 bases, and 15 bases separated the two germline ends.

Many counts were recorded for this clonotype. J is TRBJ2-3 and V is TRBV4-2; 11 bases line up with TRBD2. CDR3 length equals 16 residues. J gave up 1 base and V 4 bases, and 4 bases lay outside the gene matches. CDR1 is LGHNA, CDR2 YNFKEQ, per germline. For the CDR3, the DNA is TGTGCCAGCAGCCCCCTGACTAGCGGGGGCACAGATACGCAGTATTTT. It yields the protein CASSPLTSGGTDTQYF.

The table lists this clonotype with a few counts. CDR3 DNA: TGTGCCAGCAGTTGGAGGACAGAGAACTATGGCTACACCTTC. This sequence encodes CASSWRTENYGYTF. The gene calls are TRBV6-5 and TRBJ1-2; perhaps TRBD1 as D (6 bases). Trimming left V 4 bases short and J 2 bases short, with 11 bases between. Germline V lookup: CDR1 MNHEY, CDR2 SVGAGI. The CDR3 contains 14 residues.

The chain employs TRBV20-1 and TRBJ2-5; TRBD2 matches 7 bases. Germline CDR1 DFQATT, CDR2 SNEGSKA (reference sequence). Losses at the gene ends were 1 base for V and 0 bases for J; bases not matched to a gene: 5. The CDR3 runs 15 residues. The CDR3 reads CSARGGGGNQETQYF. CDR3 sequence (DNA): TGCAGTGCTAGAGGAGGCGGGGGAAACCAAGAGACCCAGTACTTC.